This entry is about one T cell receptor (beta chain). Its antigen is currently unknown. The data are from a study of post-analysis software for immune sequencing data. Each TCR beta cDNA library carried unique molecular identifiers. TCRdb reprocessed the PCR reads with MiXCR, giving one entry per CDR3 protein. Seen here are 800,000 to 950,000 distinct CDR3 sequences, 53% observed once, and the top ten hold roughly 4.4%. The CDR3 loop spans 14 amino acids. V was trimmed by 4 bases and J by 6 bases, leaving 14 bases between them. Germline assignment: CDR1 SGHRS and CDR2 YFSETQ. Whole-study findings and limits: TRBV5-6, TRBV5-1 and TRBV20-1 belonged to a set of roughly five TRBV segments that were more frequent in patients than controls.

The sample was blood. The sequence came from a girl between 10 and 17 years old with multiple sclerosis. This chain uses TRBV5-1 with TRBJ2-1; tentatively, D is TRBD1 (6 bases). CDR3 amino acids: CASSPGQPGNEQFF. DNA for the CDR3: TGCGCCAGCAGCCCCGGACAGCCTGGCAATGAGCAGTTCTTC.